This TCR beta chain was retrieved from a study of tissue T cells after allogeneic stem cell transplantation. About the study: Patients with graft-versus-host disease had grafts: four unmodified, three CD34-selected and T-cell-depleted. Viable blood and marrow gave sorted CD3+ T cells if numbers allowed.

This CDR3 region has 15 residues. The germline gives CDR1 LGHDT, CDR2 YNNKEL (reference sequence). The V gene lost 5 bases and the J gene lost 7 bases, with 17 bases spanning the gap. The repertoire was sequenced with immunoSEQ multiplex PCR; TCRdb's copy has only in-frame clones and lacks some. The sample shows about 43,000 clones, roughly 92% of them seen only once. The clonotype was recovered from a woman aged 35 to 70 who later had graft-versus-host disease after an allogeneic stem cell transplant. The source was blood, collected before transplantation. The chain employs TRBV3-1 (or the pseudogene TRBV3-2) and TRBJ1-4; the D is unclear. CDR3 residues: CASSLRSPRGEKLFF. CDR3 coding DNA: TGTGCCAGCAGCTTAAGATCCCCCCGGGGTGAAAAACTGTTTTTT.